Below are 7 T cell receptor beta chains sequenced from a single sample in a study of CD8+ T cells in alopecia areata. Sequencing templates came from extracted RNA that was reverse transcribed into cDNA. Assay: immunoSEQ multiplex PCR; the TCRdb copy retains only in-frame clones and omits some. The table lists about 150,000 clones, approximately 65% of them singletons. Indicated treatment: oral pan-JAK inhibitor, 5-10 mg twice daily. The source was CD4+ T cells sorted from blood, collected at week 4, from a patient treated with tofacitinib. These receptors came from a human donor with alopecia areata.

V is TRBV9 and J is TRBJ1-5; possible D gene TRBD1, 5 bases. Trimming took off 5 bases at V and 3 bases at J, with 12 bases between the two ends. Germline V gene data show CDR1 as SGDLS and CDR2 as YYNGEE. This CDR3 spans 14 amino acids. For the CDR3, the DNA is TGTGCCAGCAGTGCGGACACGTTCAATCAGCCCCAGCATTTT. Its translation: CASSADTFNQPQHF.

The chain combines TRBV29-1 with TRBJ2-5; the D call may be TRBD1 or TRBD2 (6 bases each). In germline, CDR1 is SQVTM, CDR2 ANQGSEA. This CDR3 is 14 amino acids long. Trimming shortened V by 5 bases and J by 1 base, and 14 bases separated the two germline ends. CDR3 amino acids: CSVRLGGGQETQYF. CDR3 DNA: TGCAGCGTTCGTCTAGGGGGAGGCCAAGAGACCCAGTACTTC.

This clone was found a few times. The chain links TRBV29-1 to TRBJ2-4; 10 bases agree with TRBD1. Germline values: CDR1 SQVTM, CDR2 ANQGSEA. Unmatched junction bases numbered 3, after V lost 6 bases and J lost 10 bases. The CDR3 is 11 residues long. The CDR3 DNA sequence: TGCAGCGTCGGGGACAGGGGAATTCAGTACTTC. It specifies CSVGDRGIQYF.

The chain uses TRBV18 and TRBJ2-1; D unresolved. CDR3 size: 16 residues. Germline assignment: CDR1 KGHSH and CDR2 LQKENI. Trimming pared 3 bases from V and 2 bases from J, leaving 14 bases between. CDR3: CASSPLTGLAYNEQFF. For the CDR3, the DNA is TGTGCCAGCTCACCCCTCACGGGCCTGGCCTACAATGAGCAGTTCTTC.

The chain employs TRBV29-1 and TRBJ2-5, with D perhaps given as TRBD1 or TRBD2 (6 bases each). The V gene lost 6 bases and the J gene lost 1 base, with 18 bases spanning the gap. CDR1 is SQVTM and CDR2 is ANQGSEA in the germline V gene. This CDR3 spans 15 amino acids. The chain's CDR3 is CSVDTGRSGQETQYF. In DNA form, the CDR3 reads TGCAGCGTGGATACAGGGAGGTCTGGCCAAGAGACCCAGTACTTC. Together with reference TRBV29-1 and TRBJ2-5, the CDR3 gives the full variable domain: SAVISQKPSRDICQRGTSLTIQCQVDSQVTMMFWYRQQPGQSLTLIATANQGSEATYESGFVIDKFPISRPNLTFSTLTVSNMSPEDSSIYLCSVDTGRSGQETQYFGPGTRLLVL.

The chain links TRBV27 to TRBJ2-5; D not resolved. Germline CDR1 reads MNHEY; CDR2 reads SMNVEV (reference sequence). V gave up 4 bases and J gave up 6 bases, with 12 bases separating them. The CDR3 length is 13 residues. The CDR3 nucleotides are TGTGCCAGCAGTTGGGGTTCTAGGCAGACCCAGTACTTC. As protein: CASSWGSRQTQYF.

CDR3 protein: CASTRTGSSYNSPLHF. CDR3 coding DNA: TGTGCCAGCACGAGGACAGGAAGCTCCTATAATTCACCCCTCCACTTT. The chain links TRBV19 to TRBJ1-6; TRBD1 matches at 7 bases. There are 16 residues in the CDR3. The trim removed 9 bases at V and 0 bases at J, leaving 8 bases unmatched. Germline assignment: CDR1 LNHDA and CDR2 SQIVND (reference sequence).